The sequence of this T cell receptor beta chain was determined in a study of cytomegalovirus exposure and HLA in healthy donors. The overall study: A subsequent analysis stated that the 100 to 150 validation repertoires were run on the same platform as the 600 to 750 first-cohort repertoires. Findings of the study overall: Subsequent analysis of the approximately 120 validation repertoires found a tendency for first-cohort TCR clusters to co-occur.

Assay used: immunoSEQ multiplex PCR; TCRdb lists only in-frame clones, some missing. Among over 200,000 clones listed, 85% to 90% were seen once. Germline V gene lookup returns CDR1 PRHDT and CDR2 FYEKMQ (reference sequence). The CDR3 loop spans 17 amino acids. The trim removed 0 bases at V and 9 bases at J, leaving 13 bases unmatched. As concerns this clone: Antigen: not known.

From the roughly 110-subject validation cohort, which was separate from the approximately 670-subject first cohort, the donors were drawn. This clonotype was sampled from a woman younger than 35 in good health and CMV-seronegative. The gene calls are TRBV13 and TRBJ2-1; 8 bases are shared with TRBD2. The sequencing sample was made of PBMCs. The CDR3 loop is CASSLGPRGAGYGEQFF. In DNA, the CDR3 is TGTGCCAGCAGCTTAGGCCCGCGGGGGGCTGGCTACGGTGAGCAGTTCTTC.